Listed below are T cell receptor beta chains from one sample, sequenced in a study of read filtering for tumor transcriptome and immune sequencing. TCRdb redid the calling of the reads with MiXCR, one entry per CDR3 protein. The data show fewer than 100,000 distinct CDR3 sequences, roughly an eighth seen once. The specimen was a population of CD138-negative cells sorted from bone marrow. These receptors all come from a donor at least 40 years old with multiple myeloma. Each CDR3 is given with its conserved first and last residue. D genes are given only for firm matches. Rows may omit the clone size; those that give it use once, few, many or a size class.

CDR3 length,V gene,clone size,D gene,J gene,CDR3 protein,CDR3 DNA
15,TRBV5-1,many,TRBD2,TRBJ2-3,CASSLAAGGTDTQYF,TGCGCCAGCAGCTTGGCAGCGGGAGGAACAGATACGCAGTATTTT
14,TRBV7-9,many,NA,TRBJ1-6,CASSFGFRDSPLHF,TGTGCCAGCAGCTTCGGGTTCCGGGATTCACCCCTCCACTTT
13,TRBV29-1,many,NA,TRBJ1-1,CSVVINYNTEAFF,TGCAGCGTCGTTATAAACTACAACACTGAAGCTTTCTTT
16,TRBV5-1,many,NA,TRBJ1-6,CASSLTPSSYNSPLHF,TGCGCCAGCAGCTTGACGCCGAGCTCCTATAATTCACCCCTCCACTTT
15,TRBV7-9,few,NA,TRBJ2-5,CASRRAPGQQETQYF,TGTGCCAGCAGACGGGCCCCCGGACAACAAGAGACCCAGTACTTC
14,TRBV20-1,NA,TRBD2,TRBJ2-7,CSVPSGRANAEQYF,TGCAGTGTCCCTAGCGGGAGGGCCAATGCCGAGCAGTACTTC
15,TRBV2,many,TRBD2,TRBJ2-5,CASSRRTSDQETQYF,TGTGCCAGCAGTCGTCGGACTAGCGACCAAGAGACCCAGTACTTC
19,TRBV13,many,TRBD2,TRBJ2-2,CASSSHLAGGPVNTGELFF,TGTGCCAGCAGCTCTCATCTAGCGGGAGGGCCTGTGAACACCGGGGAGCTGTTTTTT
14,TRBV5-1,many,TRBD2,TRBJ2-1,CASTALAGYNEQFF,TGCGCCAGCACCGCACTAGCGGGATACAATGAGCAGTTCTTC
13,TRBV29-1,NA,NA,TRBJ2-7,CSVEKRGGREQYF,TGCAGCGTTGAAAAGCGAGGTGGGAGGGAGCAGTACTTC
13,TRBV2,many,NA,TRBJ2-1,CASSATSSNEQFF,TGTGCCAGCAGCGCCACCTCGAGCAATGAGCAGTTCTTC
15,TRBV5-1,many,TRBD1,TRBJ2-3,CASSHGTADTDTQYF,TGCGCCAGCAGCCACGGGACAGCGGACACAGATACGCAGTATTTT
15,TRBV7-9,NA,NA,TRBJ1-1,CASTFSFAGNTEAFF,TGTGCCAGCACCTTCTCGTTTGCGGGGAACACTGAAGCTTTCTTT
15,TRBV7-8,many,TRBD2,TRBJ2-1,CASSLGLADNNEQFF,TGTGCCAGCAGCTTAGGGCTAGCGGACAACAATGAGCAGTTCTTC
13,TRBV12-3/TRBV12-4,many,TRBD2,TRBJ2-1,CASTRTSRNEQFF,TGTGCCAGCACCAGGACTAGTCGCAATGAGCAGTTCTTC
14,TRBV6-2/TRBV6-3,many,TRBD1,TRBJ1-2,CASGAGDRAYGYTF,TGTGCCAGCGGGGCCGGGGACAGGGCGTATGGCTACACCTTC
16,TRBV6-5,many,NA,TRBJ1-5,CASSYARPASNQPQHF,TGTGCCAGCAGTTACGCGAGGCCAGCATCCAATCAGCCCCAGCATTTT
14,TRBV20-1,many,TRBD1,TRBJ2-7,CSAPPGTGSYEQYF,TGCAGTGCTCCCCCCGGGACAGGGTCCTACGAGCAGTACTTC
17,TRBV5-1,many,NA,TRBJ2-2,CASSLTSGQGNTGELFF,TGCGCCAGCAGCTTGACCTCCGGCCAGGGGAACACCGGGGAGCTGTTTTTT
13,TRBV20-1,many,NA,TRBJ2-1,CSAHQAVYNEQFF,TGCAGTGCTCATCAGGCGGTTTACAATGAGCAGTTCTTC
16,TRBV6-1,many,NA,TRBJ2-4,CASSEVGGPTKNIQYF,TGTGCCAGCAGTGAAGTCGGGGGTCCGACGAAAAACATTCAGTACTTC
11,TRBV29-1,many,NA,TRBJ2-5,CSGGEGETQYF,TGCAGCGGAGGAGAAGGGGAGACCCAGTACTTC
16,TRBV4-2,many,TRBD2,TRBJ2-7,CASSQREGGITYEQYF,TGTGCCAGCAGCCAGAGGGAGGGAGGTATCACCTACGAGCAGTACTTC
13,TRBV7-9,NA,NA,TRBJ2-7,CASSLPDSYEQYF,TGTGCCAGCAGCTTACCCGACAGCTACGAGCAGTACTTC
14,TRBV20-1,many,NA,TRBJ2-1,CSVKEAGQYNEQFF,TGCAGTGTAAAGGAAGCCGGGCAGTACAATGAGCAGTTCTTC
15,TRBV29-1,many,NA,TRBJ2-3,CSVEDRSGYADTQYF,TGCAGCGTTGAAGATAGGAGTGGGTACGCAGATACGCAGTATTTT
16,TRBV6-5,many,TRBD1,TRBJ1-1,CASSDPPATGGEEAFF,TGTGCCAGCAGTGATCCCCCTGCGACAGGGGGCGAAGAAGCTTTCTTT
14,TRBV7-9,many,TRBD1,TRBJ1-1,CASSVNRGGDEAFF,TGTGCCAGCAGCGTCAACCGAGGGGGCGATGAAGCTTTCTTT
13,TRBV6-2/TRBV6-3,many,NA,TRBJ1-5,CASSSSRNQPQHF,TGTGCCAGCAGTTCGTCACGCAATCAGCCCCAGCATTTT
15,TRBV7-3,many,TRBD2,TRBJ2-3,CASSLGGRNTDTQYF,TGTGCCAGCAGCTTAGGCGGGAGGAACACAGATACGCAGTATTTT
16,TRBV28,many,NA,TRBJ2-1,CASTPPGVDRSGEQFF,TGTGCCAGCACCCCCCCCGGGGTAGATCGGTCCGGTGAGCAGTTCTTC
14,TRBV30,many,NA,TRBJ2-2,CAWGDIPGTGELFF,TGTGCCTGGGGGGACATCCCTGGGACCGGGGAGCTGTTTTTT
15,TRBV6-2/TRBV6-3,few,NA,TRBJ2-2,CATIGPPYNTGELFF,TGTGCCACCATTGGACCTCCTTACAACACCGGGGAGCTGTTTTTT
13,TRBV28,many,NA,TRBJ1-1,CASSHRQSTEAFF,TGTGCCAGCAGCCATCGACAGTCCACTGAAGCTTTCTTT
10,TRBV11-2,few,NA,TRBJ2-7,CATPSWWEYF,TGTGCCACCCCCTCATGGTGGGAGTACTTC
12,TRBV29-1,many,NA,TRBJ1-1,CSVDRINAEAFF,TGCAGCGTCGACAGGATCAATGCTGAAGCTTTCTTT
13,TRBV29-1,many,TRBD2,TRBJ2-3,CSVEREREDTQYF,TGCAGCGTTGAGCGGGAGAGGGAAGATACGCAGTATTTT
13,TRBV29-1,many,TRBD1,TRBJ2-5,CSADRDLSRTQYF,TGCAGCGCCGACAGGGATTTATCAAGGACCCAGTACTTC
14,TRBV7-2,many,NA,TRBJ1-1,CASSLGLVNTEAFF,TGTGCCAGCAGCTTAGGCCTGGTGAACACTGAAGCTTTCTTT
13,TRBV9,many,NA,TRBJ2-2,CASSVAQSGELFF,TGTGCCAGCAGCGTAGCCCAATCCGGGGAGCTGTTTTTT
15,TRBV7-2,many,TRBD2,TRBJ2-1,CASSLGTSGMNEQFF,TGTGCCAGCAGCCTCGGGACTAGCGGGATGAATGAGCAGTTCTTC
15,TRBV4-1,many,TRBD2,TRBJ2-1,CASRLGSGSYNEQFF,TGCGCCAGCAGGCTAGGTAGCGGGTCCTACAATGAGCAGTTCTTC